The 13 T cell receptor beta chains below were found in one sample sequenced in a study of CD8 T cells in Susac syndrome (dated by TCRdb to between 2018 and 2021). The library was generated by the immunoSEQ multiplex PCR assay. RNA was extracted using the RNeasy kit, and about 0.5 to 1 ug of the RNA was reverse transcribed with random hexamers. TCRdb ran its own pipeline on the public reads, namely fastp trimming at Q25 and MiXCR clone calling, and kept in-frame beta chains. One record per CDR3 amino acid sequence lists the most common genes and DNA. The sample includes 70,000 to 95,000 distinct CDR3 sequences, with roughly 94% observed a single time. The ten largest make up about 0.94% of the sample. Material for sequencing was CD8+ T cells from PBMCs. The receptors originated from a human donor with Susac syndrome.

In nucleotides, the CDR3 is TGCGCCAGCCGTAGGAGTGACACTGAAGCTTTCTTT. Its translation: CASRRSDTEAFF. The rearrangement links TRBV5-1 to TRBJ1-1; D uncertain. Trimming took off 7 bases at V and 3 bases at J, with 10 bases between the two ends. CDR1 is SGHRS, CDR2 YFSETQ, per germline. The CDR3 loop spans 12 amino acids. The full variable domain, completed using reference TRBV5-1 and TRBJ1-1, is KAGVTQTPRYLIKTRGQQVTLSCSPISGHRSVSWYQQTPGQGLQFLFEYFSETQRNKGNFPGRFSGRQFSNSRSEMNVSTLELGDSALYLCASRRSDTEAFFGQGTRLTVV.

The V gene is TRBV12-3 or TRBV12-4, the J gene TRBJ2-3, with D unclear. The V end lost 3 bases, the J end lost 0 bases, and 13 bases lay between the germline ends. The CDR3 totals 16 residues. The CDR3 protein is CASSFGGRTSTDTQYF. For the CDR3, the DNA is TGTGCCAGCAGTTTCGGTGGGCGTACTAGCACAGATACGCAGTATTTT.

The chain recombines TRBV4-1 with TRBJ1-2; D uncertain. The CDR3 loop spans 14 amino acids. The germline V and J ends were trimmed by 0 bases and 2 bases, with 7 bases remaining between them. Germline loops: CDR1 MGHRA, CDR2 YSYEKL. CDR3 in DNA: TGCGCCAGCAGCCAAGAAGAGATAAACTATGGCTACACCTTC. The encoded protein is CASSQEEINYGYTF.

V usage is TRBV29-1 and J usage is TRBJ2-3; a weak D match, TRBD1 (5 bases). The V end lost 1 base, the J end lost 8 bases, and 10 bases lay between the germline ends. CDR3 size: 12 residues. Germline CDR1 and CDR2: SQVTM and ANQGSEA. CDR3 coding DNA: TGCAGCGTTGAAGTTGGGGCGGTTACGCAGTATTTT. This gives the protein CSVEVGAVTQYF.

This chain connects TRBV12-3 or TRBV12-4 to TRBJ2-5; D ambiguous. This CDR3 has 12 residues. Between the trimmed V and J ends, which lost 6 bases and 7 bases, there was a span of 12 bases. CDR3 sequence: CASSSGPRTQYF. CDR3 nucleotides: TGTGCCAGCAGCTCTGGCCCACGGACCCAGTACTTC.

With regard to this clonotype: The junction departs from the called germline gene at one end, perhaps through a read error. This chain connects TRBV13 to TRBJ2-5, with TRBD2 identical over 7 bases. CDR3 length: 15 amino acids. CDR1 and CDR2 from the germline V gene are PRHDT and FYEKMQ (reference sequence). This chain's CDR3 is CAGSSPGGEQETQYF. The DNA of the CDR3 is TGTGCCGGCAGCTCCCCTGGGGGGGAGCAGGAGACCCAGTACTTC.

This clonotype appeared a single time. The J gene is TRBJ2-1, the V gene TRBV15, with a tentative D call TRBD1 (5 bases). Trimming took off 2 bases at V and 13 bases at J, with 15 bases between the two ends. CDR1 is LNHNV and CDR2 is YYDKDF in the germline V gene (reference sequence). This CDR3 contains 13 residues. Written as DNA, the CDR3 is TGTGCCACCAGCAGACCGACAGAGCGTTTTCAGTTCTTC. Protein sequence: CATSRPTERFQFF. Full variable domain (rest looked up from reference TRBV15 and TRBJ2-1): DAMVIQNPRYQVTQFGKPVTLSCSQTLNHNVMYWYQQKSSQAPKLLFHYYDKDFNNEADTPDNFQSRRPNTSFCFLDIRSPGLGDTAMYLCATSRPTERFQFFGPGTRLTVL.

The CDR3 DNA is TGCGCCAGCAGCCAAGACGTGGACAAGAACACTGAAGCTTTCTTT. Encoded protein: CASSQDVDKNTEAFF. The chain employs TRBV4-3 and TRBJ1-1, with D perhaps matching TRBD1 (5 bases). Trimming took off 0 bases at V and 1 base at J, with 9 bases between the two ends. This CDR3 has 15 residues. CDR1 is LGHNA and CDR2 is YSLEER in the germline V gene.

The chain recombines TRBV12-5 with TRBJ2-7; 8 bases are shared with TRBD1. Germline V gene sequence: CDR1 LGHNT, CDR2 FRNRAP. This CDR3 spans 13 amino acids. The CDR3 DNA sequence: TGTGCCCCCGGTAGGACAGGGAACTACGAGCAGTACTTC. It yields the protein CAPGRTGNYEQYF.

The J gene is TRBJ1-1, the V gene TRBV15; D is possibly TRBD1 (5 bases). V was cut by 4 bases and J by 0 bases, with 9 bases left in between. The CDR3 covers 14 residues. Germline V gene data show CDR1 as LNHNV and CDR2 as YYDKDF (reference sequence). The CDR3 here is CATSNGGMNTEAFF. In nucleotides, the CDR3 is TGTGCCACCAGCAATGGGGGGATGAACACTGAAGCTTTCTTT.

V gene TRBV5-1 combines with J gene TRBJ2-4, with 7 bases that match TRBD1. CDR1 SGHRS and CDR2 YFSETQ come from the germline V gene. V lost 4 bases and J lost 5; bases outside the gene matches: 9. The CDR3 is 15 amino acids. The CDR3: CASSDPGQYQNIQYF. The CDR3 nucleotides are TGCGCCAGCAGCGACCCGGGACAGTATCAAAACATTCAGTACTTC.

The table lists this clonotype with a count of one. The chain joins TRBV13 to TRBJ1-1; D is perhaps TRBD1 (5 bases). The V end lost 5 bases, the J end lost 2 bases, and 12 bases lay between the germline ends. Per the germline V gene, CDR1 is PRHDT and CDR2 is FYEKMQ (reference sequence). This CDR3 has 14 residues. DNA for the CDR3: TGTGCCAGCAGCGGGGACGGAGAAAACACTGAAGCTTTCTTT. Translating gives CASSGDGENTEAFF.

V and J are TRBV4-2 and TRBJ1-1; D is unclear. The CDR3 runs 14 residues. CDR1 is LGHNA, CDR2 YNFKEQ, per germline. Trimming took 1 base from V and 1 from J, leaving 7 bases between them. The CDR3 here is CASSQGFKNTEAFF. The CDR3 coding sequence is TGTGCCAGCAGCCAAGGTTTTAAGAACACTGAAGCTTTCTTT.